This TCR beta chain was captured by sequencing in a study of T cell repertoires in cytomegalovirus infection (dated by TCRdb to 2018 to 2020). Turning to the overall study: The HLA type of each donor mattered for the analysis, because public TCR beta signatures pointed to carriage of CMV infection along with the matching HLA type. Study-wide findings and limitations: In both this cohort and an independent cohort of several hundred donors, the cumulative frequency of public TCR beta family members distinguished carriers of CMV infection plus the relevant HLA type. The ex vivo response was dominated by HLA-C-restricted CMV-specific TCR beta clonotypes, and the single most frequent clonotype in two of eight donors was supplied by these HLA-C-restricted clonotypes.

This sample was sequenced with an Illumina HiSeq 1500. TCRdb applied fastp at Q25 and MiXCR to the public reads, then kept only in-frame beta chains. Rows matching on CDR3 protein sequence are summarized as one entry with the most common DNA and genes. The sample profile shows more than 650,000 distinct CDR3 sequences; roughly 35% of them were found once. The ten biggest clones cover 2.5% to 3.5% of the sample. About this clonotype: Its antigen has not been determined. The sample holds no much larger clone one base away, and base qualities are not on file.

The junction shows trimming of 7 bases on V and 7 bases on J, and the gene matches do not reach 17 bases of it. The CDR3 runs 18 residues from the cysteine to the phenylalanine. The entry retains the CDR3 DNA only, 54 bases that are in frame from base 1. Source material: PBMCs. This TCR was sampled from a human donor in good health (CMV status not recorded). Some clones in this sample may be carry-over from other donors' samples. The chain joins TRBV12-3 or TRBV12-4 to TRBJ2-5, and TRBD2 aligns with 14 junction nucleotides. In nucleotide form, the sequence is TGTGCCAGCAAGCCCGGGACAGGGACTAGCGGGAGACGGGCGACCCAGTACTTC. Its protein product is CASKPGTGTSGRRATQYF.